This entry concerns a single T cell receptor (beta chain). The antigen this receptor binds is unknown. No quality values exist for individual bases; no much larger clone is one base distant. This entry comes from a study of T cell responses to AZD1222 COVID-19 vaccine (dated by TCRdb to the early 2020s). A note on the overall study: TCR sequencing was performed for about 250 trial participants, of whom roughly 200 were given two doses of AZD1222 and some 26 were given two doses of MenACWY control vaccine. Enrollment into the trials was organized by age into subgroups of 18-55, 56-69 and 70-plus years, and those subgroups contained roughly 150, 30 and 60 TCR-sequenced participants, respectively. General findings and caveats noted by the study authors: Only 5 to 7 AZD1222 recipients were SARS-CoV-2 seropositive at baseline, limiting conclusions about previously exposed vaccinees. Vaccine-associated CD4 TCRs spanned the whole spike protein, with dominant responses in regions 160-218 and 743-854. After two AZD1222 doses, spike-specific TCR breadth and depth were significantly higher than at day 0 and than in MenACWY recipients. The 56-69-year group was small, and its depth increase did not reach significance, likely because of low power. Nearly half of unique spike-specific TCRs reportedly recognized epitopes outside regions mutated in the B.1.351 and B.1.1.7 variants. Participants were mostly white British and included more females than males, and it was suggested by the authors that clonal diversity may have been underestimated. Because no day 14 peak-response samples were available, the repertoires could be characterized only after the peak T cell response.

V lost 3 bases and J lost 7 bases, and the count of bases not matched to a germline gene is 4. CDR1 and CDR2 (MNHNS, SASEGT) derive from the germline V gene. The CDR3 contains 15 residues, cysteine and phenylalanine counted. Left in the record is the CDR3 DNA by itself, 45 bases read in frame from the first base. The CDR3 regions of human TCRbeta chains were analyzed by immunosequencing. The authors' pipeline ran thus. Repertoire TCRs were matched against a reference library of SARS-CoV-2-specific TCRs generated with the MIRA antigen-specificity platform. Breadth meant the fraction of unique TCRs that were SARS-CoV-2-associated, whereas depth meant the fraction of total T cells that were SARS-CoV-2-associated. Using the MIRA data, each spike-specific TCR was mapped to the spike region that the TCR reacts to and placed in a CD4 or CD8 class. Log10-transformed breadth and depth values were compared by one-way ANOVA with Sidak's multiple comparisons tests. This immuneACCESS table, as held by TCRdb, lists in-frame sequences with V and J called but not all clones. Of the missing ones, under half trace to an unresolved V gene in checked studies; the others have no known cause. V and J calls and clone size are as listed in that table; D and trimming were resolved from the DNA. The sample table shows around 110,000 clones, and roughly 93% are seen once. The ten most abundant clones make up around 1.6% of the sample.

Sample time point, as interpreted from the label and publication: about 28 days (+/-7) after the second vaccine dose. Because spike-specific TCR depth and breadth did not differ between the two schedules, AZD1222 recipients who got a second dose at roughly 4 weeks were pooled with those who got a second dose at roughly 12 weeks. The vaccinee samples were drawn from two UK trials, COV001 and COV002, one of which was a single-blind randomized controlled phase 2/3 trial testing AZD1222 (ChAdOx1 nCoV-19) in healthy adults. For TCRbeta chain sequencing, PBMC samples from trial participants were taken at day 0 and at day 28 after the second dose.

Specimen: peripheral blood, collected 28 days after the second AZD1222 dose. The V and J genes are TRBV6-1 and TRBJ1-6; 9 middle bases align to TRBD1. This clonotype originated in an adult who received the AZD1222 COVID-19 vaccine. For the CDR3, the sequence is CASSDTGTGNSPLHF. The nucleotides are TGTGCCAGCAGTGACACCGGGACAGGGAATTCACCCCTCCACTTT.